This TCR beta chain was found in a study of blood T cells in healthy people across ages. Per germline, CDR1 DFQATT and CDR2 SNEGSKA (reference sequence). This CDR3 comprises 15 residues. Trimming took 5 bases from V and 2 from J; bases not matched to a gene: 6. A J-beta primer mix and a sample-barcoded 5' primer were used in a second PCR of roughly 7 to 12 cycles. A single record per CDR3 protein comes from TCRdb applying MiXCR to the 5' RACE reads. The sample shows roughly 1.6 million distinct CDR3 sequences, almost 35% of them seen only once. Sequenced input: blood. The V call is TRBV20-1, the J call TRBJ2-3; 11 bases are shared with TRBD2. The receptor was derived from a woman aged 25 to 39 in good health. In nucleotides, the CDR3 is TGCAGTGCTCCGACTAGCGGGGACCCCACAGATACGCAGTATTTT. Encoded protein: CSAPTSGDPTDTQYF.